This T cell receptor (beta chain) was profiled in a study of vaccination and CD4 T cells after COVID-19. Trimming took off 2 bases at V and 5 bases at J, with 15 bases between the two ends. Looked up from germline, CDR1 is SGHAT and CDR2 is FQNNGV. CDR3 length equals 15 residues. Sequence data for DNA of cultured CD4+ T cells were generated by the Oncomine TCR Beta short-read assay. CD4+ T cells were cultured, and genomic DNA was extracted from them. TCRdb ran MiXCR on the PCR reads and lists one entry per CDR3 protein. The sample holds around 15,000 distinct CDR3 sequences, 40% to 55% seen once. For this clonotype: As yet, its antigen is unknown.

Noted treatment: roughly nine-day PBMC culture with coronavirus spike peptide pools or control peptides (ViraFEST assay). V and J are TRBV11-2 and TRBJ2-5, with D perhaps TRBD1 or TRBD2 (5 bases each). Sequencing used CD4+ T cells from blood, cultured in vitro, obtained before SARS-CoV-2 vaccination. This TCR came from a human donor who received a COVID-19 vaccine. The CDR3 DNA sequence: TGTGCCAGCAGCTTACACATCCGGGGCGGGGAGACCCAGTACTTC. Translation: CASSLHIRGGETQYF.